This passage covers 25 T cell receptor beta chains from one sample sequenced in a study of shared clonotypes between healthy human individuals. TCRdb keeps only in-frame clones here, not all; method: immunoSEQ multiplex PCR. This table has about 2.2 million clones, more than 85% appearing once. The naive CD8 subset, CD45RO-negative cells positively selected for CCR7, excluded terminally differentiated effector memory CD45RA+ cells. Sequencing was carried out using naive CD8+ T cells from PBMCs. These TCRs come from a young man in good health. Some clones in this sample may be carry-over from other donors' samples.

Comments on this clone: Other nucleotide sequences from this sample produce the same CDR3. The chain carries TRBV19 and TRBJ2-7; tentative D call: TRBD1 (5 bases). The CDR3 has 14 residues. Deletions cut 3 bases from V and 0 bases from J, with 9 bases between. Looked up from germline, CDR1 is LNHDA and CDR2 is SQIVND (reference sequence). CDR3 loop: CASSISRDSYEQYF. CDR3 coding DNA: TGTGCCAGTAGTATTAGCAGGGACTCCTACGAGCAGTACTTC.

The chain joins TRBV30 to TRBJ2-7, with TRBD2 as a possible D gene (6 bases). The CDR3 consists of 17 residues. V was clipped by 0 bases and J by 4 bases, with 22 bases between them. Germline V CDR1 and CDR2: GTSNPN, SVGIG (reference sequence). The CDR3 coding sequence is TGTGCCTGGAGTGTAGAAAGTTGGGGGACTGGAGGTTACGAGCAGTACTTC. Its protein product is CAWSVESWGTGGYEQYF.

This clone was detected only a few times. J is TRBJ1-1 and V is TRBV29-1; 10 bases are a match to TRBD1. With V trimmed by 5 bases and J by 4 bases, 4 bases remained unmatched. The CDR3 runs to 13 residues. Germline V gene data show CDR1 as SQVTM and CDR2 as ANQGSEA. CDR3: CSVHRTGGTEAFF. The CDR3 DNA reads as TGCAGCGTTCACCGGACAGGGGGCACTGAAGCTTTCTTT.

The J gene is TRBJ2-5, the V gene TRBV28; 9 nucleotides align to TRBD1. The J call could be wrong; TRBJ2-7 is a better fit for the DNA end. The V gene's germline CDR1 is MDHEN and CDR2 SYDVKM. The CDR3 length is 14 residues. The CDR3 here is CASSRDRASYEQYF. The CDR3 nucleotides read TGTGCCAGCAGCCGGGACAGGGCTTCCTACGAGCAGTACTTC.

Note on this clone: The same CDR3 arises from other DNA sequences in this sample as well. V is TRBV6-5 and J is TRBJ1-1, with D unresolved. The CDR3 sequence is 13 residues long. The germline V and J ends were trimmed by 4 bases and 1 base, with 7 bases remaining between them. CDR1 is MNHEY, CDR2 SVGAGI, per germline. CDR3 bases: TGTGCCAGCAGTTGGAGGGAGAACACTGAAGCTTTCTTT. This gives the protein CASSWRENTEAFF.

The chain links TRBV7-2 to TRBJ1-5; 8 bases match TRBD1. Trimming at V came to 7 bases and at J to 5 bases, leaving 7 bases not matched to a gene. Germline CDR1 is SGHTA and CDR2 is FQGNSA. The CDR3 is 14 residues long. The CDR3 DNA sequence: TGTGCCAGCAAGGACAGGGCCGTCGATCAGCCCCAGCATTTT. Encoded protein: CASKDRAVDQPQHF.

This clone showed up just once. In nucleotides, the CDR3 is TGTGCCAGCAGCCAAGACGGGCGGGAGGGCTACAATGAGCAGTTCTTC. It codes for CASSQDGREGYNEQFF. The V and J genes are TRBV4-2 and TRBJ2-1, with 9 bases aligning to TRBD2. Germline trimming cut 0 bases from V and 3 bases from J; bases unmatched to any gene: 3. The CDR3 covers 16 residues. The V gene's germline CDR1 is LGHNA and CDR2 YNFKEQ.

The genes are TRBV2 and TRBJ2-1; D is ambiguous. The CDR3 covers 13 residues. Germline V gene sequence: CDR1 SNHLY, CDR2 FYNNEI. The V end was cut by 11 bases, the J end by 4 bases, with 15 bases between. The CDR3 protein is CAQDRVTYNEQFF. The CDR3 region has the DNA TGTGCCCAAGACCGGGTTACGTACAATGAGCAGTTCTTC. Full variable domain (rest looked up from reference TRBV2 and TRBJ2-1): EPEVTQTPSHQVTQMGQEVILRCVPISNHLYFYWYRQILGQKVEFLVSFYNNEISEKSEIFDDQFSVERPDGSNFTLKIRSTKLEDSAMYFCAQDRVTYNEQFFGPGTRLTVL.

The chain joins TRBV4-3 to TRBJ2-3; TRBD2 might be the D (6 bases). The germline V gene has CDR1 LGHNA and CDR2 YSLEER. V was shortened by 4 bases and J by 5 bases, with 16 bases between the two germline ends. This CDR3 has 15 amino acids. This CDR3 is CASSRRRRGEDTQYF. CDR3 nucleotides: TGCGCCAGCAGCCGCCGGCGGAGGGGAGAAGATACGCAGTATTTT.

This clone occurred a few times. The chain carries TRBV5-5 and TRBJ1-2, with 10 bases fitting TRBD1. The V and J ends lost 1 base and 7 bases, in that order; junction bases with no gene match: 7. The CDR3 spans 15 residues. The germline gives CDR1 SGHKS, CDR2 YYEKEE (reference sequence). The CDR3 nucleotides are TGTGCCAGCAGCTTGTATCTGACAGGGGGCGGTGGCTACACCTTC. Protein sequence: CASSLYLTGGGGYTF.

This clone was recorded once. V is TRBV9 and J is TRBJ2-1; 12 nucleotides match TRBD1. J was trimmed by 8 bases and V by 5 bases; bases with no gene match: 5. Germline loops: CDR1 SGDLS, CDR2 YYNGEE. The CDR3 runs to 14 residues. In DNA, the CDR3 is TGTGCCAGCAGGGGACAGGGGGCCCGGGATGAGCAGTTCTTC. The encoded protein is CASRGQGARDEQFF.

V is TRBV20-1 and J is TRBJ2-1, with D tentatively TRBD2 (5 bases). In germline, CDR1 is DFQATT, CDR2 SNEGSKA (reference sequence). The germline V and J ends were trimmed by 3 bases and 10 bases, with 7 bases remaining between them. The CDR3 has 10 residues. In DNA form, the CDR3 reads TGCAGTGCTAGGGAGGAGGAGCAGTTCTTC. This gives the protein CSAREEEQFF.

The chain recombines TRBV19 with TRBJ1-5; 10 nucleotides line up with TRBD1. The CDR3 extends over 15 amino acids. V gave up 6 bases and J gave up 3 bases; unmatched junction bases: 5. Germline V lookup: CDR1 LNHDA, CDR2 SQIVND (reference sequence). The CDR3 loop is CASSADRGANQPQHF. Written as DNA, the CDR3 is TGTGCCAGTAGCGCGGACAGGGGGGCCAATCAGCCCCAGCATTTT.

The V and J genes are TRBV28 and TRBJ1-1; 7 positions match TRBD1. This CDR3 has 15 amino acids. V gave up 6 bases and J gave up 1 base; unmatched junction bases: 8. Germline CDR1 MDHEN, CDR2 SYDVKM. Here the CDR3 reads CASSPTTGANTEAFF. CDR3 DNA sequence: TGTGCCAGCAGCCCTACCACAGGGGCGAACACTGAAGCTTTCTTT.

The rearrangement joins TRBV5-1 to TRBJ2-1, with D perhaps matching TRBD2 (5 bases). Trimming stripped 0 bases from V and 8 bases from J, with 15 bases between. Germline-derived CDR1 and CDR2 are SGHRS and YFSETQ. There are 15 residues in the CDR3. The CDR3 region has the DNA TGCGCCAGCAGCTTGGCCGGGGTCCTCTGGGATGAGCAGTTCTTC. It codes for CASSLAGVLWDEQFF.

The rearrangement joins TRBV27 to TRBJ1-5, with D tentatively TRBD1 (6 bases). Trimming removed 5 bases at V and 3 bases at J, with 14 bases between. Germline V gene sequence: CDR1 MNHEY, CDR2 SMNVEV (reference sequence). CDR3 length: 15 amino acids. CDR3 region: CASSPSPGVNQPQHF. As DNA, the CDR3 is TGTGCCAGCAGTCCCTCCCCAGGGGTCAATCAGCCCCAGCATTTT.

V and J are TRBV9 and TRBJ1-2; perhaps TRBD1 as D (5 bases). V was clipped by 3 bases and J by 4 bases, with 13 bases between them. Looked up from germline, CDR1 is SGDLS and CDR2 is YYNGEE. The CDR3 sequence is 14 residues long. CDR3 sequence: CASSDGDGAYGYTF. CDR3 DNA: TGTGCCAGCAGCGATGGGGACGGAGCCTATGGCTACACCTTC. Combining the CDR3 with reference TRBV9 and TRBJ1-2 gives the whole variable domain DSGVTQTPKHLITATGQRVTLRCSPRSGDLSVYWYQQSLDQGLQFLIQYYNGEERAKGNILERFSAQQFPDLHSELNLSSLELGDSALYFCASSDGDGAYGYTFGSGTRLTVV.

This chain joins TRBV7-9 and TRBJ2-7; D may be TRBD2 (6 bases). Trimming took off 7 bases at V and 2 bases at J, with 9 bases between the two ends. Germline lookup yields CDR1 SEHNR and CDR2 FQNEAQ (reference sequence). This CDR3 comprises 12 residues. CDR3 residues: CASTGETYEQYF. DNA of the CDR3: TGTGCCAGCACGGGGGAAACCTACGAGCAGTACTTC.

The chain has TRBV2 and TRBJ2-3; D is undetermined. Trimming took 3 bases from V and 5 from J, leaving 9 bases between them. This CDR3 has 13 residues. CDR1 and CDR2 from the germline V gene are SNHLY and FYNNEI. The CDR3 DNA sequence: TGTGCCAGCAGTGATCTTCGAGGAGATACGCAGTATTTT. Amino acids: CASSDLRGDTQYF. The variable domain in full, completed from reference TRBV2 and TRBJ2-3, reads EPEVTQTPSHQVTQMGQEVILRCVPISNHLYFYWYRQILGQKVEFLVSFYNNEISEKSEIFDDQFSVERPDGSNFTLKIRSTKLEDSAMYFCASSDLRGDTQYFGPGTRLTVL.

For the CDR3, the DNA is TGTGCCAGCCAGATCGGGCGGAGGTACGAGCAGTACTTC. This gives the protein CASQIGRRYEQYF. V and J are TRBV6-5 and TRBJ2-7; D possibly corresponds to TRBD2 (5 bases). The CDR3 has 13 residues. The V end was cut by 8 bases, the J end by 4 bases, with 15 bases between. Germline V gene data show CDR1 as MNHEY and CDR2 as SVGAGI.

The chain joins TRBV6-9 to TRBJ2-7; 7 bases match TRBD2. CDR1 and CDR2 (germline): MNHGY, SVAAGI. This CDR3 contains 15 residues. V shed 0 bases and J 4 bases; nucleotides not matched to a gene: 6. The CDR3 coding sequence is TGTGCCAGCAGTTATTCAGGACACGGGGGGTACGAGCAGTACTTC. It specifies CASSYSGHGGYEQYF.

The V gene is TRBV27, the J gene TRBJ2-1, with TRBD2 matching over 14 bases. The length of the CDR3 is 15 residues. Unmatched junction bases numbered 1, after V lost 4 bases and J lost 5 bases. Looked up from germline, CDR1 is MNHEY and CDR2 is SMNVEV (reference sequence). DNA of the CDR3: TGTGCCAGCAGTTCGACTAGCGGGAGGGACAATGAGCAGTTCTTC. Residues: CASSSTSGRDNEQFF.

The rearrangement joins TRBV10-3 to TRBJ2-5; the D is unclear. Germline assignment: CDR1 ENHRY and CDR2 SYGVKD. V was shortened by 3 bases and J by 0 bases, with 8 bases between the two germline ends. The CDR3 extends over 14 amino acids. The CDR3 region is CAISEPAYQETQYF. CDR3 coding DNA: TGTGCCATCAGTGAACCCGCTTACCAAGAGACCCAGTACTTC.

The CDR3 is CSVEPPVAQETQYF. The CDR3 DNA reads as TGCAGCGTTGAGCCGCCAGTTGCGCAAGAGACCCAGTACTTC. The chain uses TRBV29-1 and TRBJ2-5; D remains unclear. The germline V gene encodes CDR1 SQVTM and CDR2 ANQGSEA. The V gene lost 3 bases and the J gene lost 2 bases, with 13 bases spanning the gap. The CDR3 totals 14 residues.

This clone was detected once. The chain combines TRBV28 with TRBJ2-3; 7 bases agree with TRBD2. This CDR3 spans 15 amino acids. Germline CDR1 and CDR2: MDHEN and SYDVKM. The trim removed 3 bases at V and 5 bases at J, leaving 8 bases unmatched. This CDR3 reads CASSLGTTTGDTQYF. CDR3 sequence (DNA): TGTGCCAGCAGTTTGGGGACTACTACTGGAGATACGCAGTATTTT. The full variable domain, with the rest looked up from reference TRBV28 and TRBJ2-3, is DVKVTQSSRYLVKRTGEKVFLECVQDMDHENMFWYRQDPGLGLRLIYFSYDVKMKEKGDIPEGYSVSREKKERFSLILESASTNQTSMYLCASSLGTTTGDTQYFGPGTRLTVL.